Shown below are 25 T cell receptor beta chains from a single sample sequenced in a study of T-cell reconstitution after alpha-beta-depleted transplantation in children. Unique molecular identifiers were incorporated when the TCRbeta library was constructed. Each CDR3 protein is one row after TCRdb ran MiXCR on the PCR reads. The sample has about 500,000 distinct CDR3 sequences, about 31% seen once. Sequencing used PBMCs from the stem cell graft donor, obtained from the stem cell graft. Receptors were obtained from a human donor who donated a stem cell graft to a child with aplastic anemia.

This clonotype appeared a few times. CDR3 nucleotide sequence: TGCAGTGCTACCGGACAGGGGGCTGGCAATGAGCAGTTCTTC. This encodes CSATGQGAGNEQFF. The rearrangement joins TRBV20-1 to TRBJ2-1, with 11 positions matching TRBD1. The V gene's germline CDR1 is DFQATT and CDR2 SNEGSKA (reference sequence). This CDR3 comprises 14 residues. Trimming removed 4 bases from V and 6 bases from J; junction bases left unmatched: 5.

There are a few counts of this clonotype. The rearrangement uses TRBV6-2 or TRBV6-3 and TRBJ1-2; D might be TRBD1 (5 bases). Germline CDR1 is MNHEY and CDR2 is SVGEGT. The CDR3 is 13 amino acids. Between the trimmed V and J ends, which lost 8 bases and 2 bases, there was a span of 12 bases. CDR3 nucleotides: TGTGCCAGCGGCCTTGAGGGGAACTATGGCTACACCTTC. This codes for CASGLEGNYGYTF.

The chain couples TRBV7-9 to TRBJ2-1, with D tentatively TRBD2 (5 bases). The CDR3 covers 16 residues. V lost 5 bases and J lost 1, with 15 bases in between. Per the germline V gene, CDR1 is SEHNR and CDR2 is FQNEAQ (reference sequence). DNA of the CDR3: TGTGCCAGCAGCCCCCCCAGCGGCCTTTCCTACAATGAGCAGTTCTTC. This translates into CASSPPSGLSYNEQFF. Full variable domain (remainder filled in from reference TRBV7-9 and TRBJ2-1): DTGVSQNPRHKITKRGQNVTFRCDPISEHNRLYWYRQTLGQGPEFLTYFQNEAQLEKSRLLSDRFSAERPKGSFSTLEIQRTEQGDSAMYLCASSPPSGLSYNEQFFGPGTRLTVL.

The chain is built from TRBV4-3 and TRBJ1-4; D is unclear. The germline V gene encodes CDR1 LGHNA and CDR2 YSLEER. The V end lost 0 bases, the J end lost 7 bases, and 12 bases lay between the germline ends. The CDR3 consists of 15 residues. The CDR3 region has the DNA TGCGCCAGCAGCCAAGACGAGGGTATCGTTGAAAAACTGTTTTTT. Its protein is CASSQDEGIVEKLFF.

The rearrangement joins TRBV7-9 to TRBJ1-1; weak D call: TRBD1 (5 bases). This CDR3 has 14 amino acids. Trimming stripped 5 bases from V and 11 bases from J, with 21 bases between. Germline CDR1 and CDR2: SEHNR and FQNEAQ (reference sequence). The CDR3, as DNA: TGTGCCAGCAGCGAGGGCCCCGTCAGGGATTGGGCTTTCTTT. This codes for CASSEGPVRDWAFF.

This clonotype appeared a few times. The J gene is TRBJ1-6, the V gene TRBV21-1; TRBD1 is taken as the D call from the table, unchecked against the DNA. TRBV21-1 is described as a pseudogene. The length of the CDR3 is 18 residues. CDR3 bases: TGTGCCAGCAGCACTACGGGACAGGGAAGTTCCTATAATTCACCCCTCCACTTT. This translates into CASSTTGQGSSYNSPLHF.

CDR3 DNA sequence: TGCAGTGCTAGAGAGTACTTGGGACTAGCGGGGAGCACAGATACGCAGTATTTT. Amino acids: CSAREYLGLAGSTDTQYF. V gene TRBV20-1 combines with J gene TRBJ2-3, with TRBD2 identical over 13 bases. V was pared by 0 bases and J by 0 bases, with 6 bases of the junction left unmatched. Germline CDR1 DFQATT, CDR2 SNEGSKA (reference sequence). The CDR3 has 18 residues.

This clonotype was observed a few times. V usage is TRBV12-3 or TRBV12-4 and J usage is TRBJ2-7, with 7 nucleotides matching TRBD1. V shed 5 bases and J 0 bases; nucleotides not matched to a gene: 10. CDR3 length equals 16 residues. CDR3 region: CASSPLQGPHSYEQYF. CDR3 nucleotides: TGTGCCAGCAGTCCTCTACAGGGGCCGCACTCCTACGAGCAGTACTTC.

This chain links TRBV12-3 or TRBV12-4 with TRBJ2-2; TRBD1 might be the D (6 bases). The CDR3 consists of 15 residues. With 2 bases removed from V and 4 bases from J, the gap between germline ends came to 11 bases. CDR3 in amino acids: CASSLTGKGTGELFF. In DNA, the CDR3 is TGTGCCAGCAGTTTAACAGGGAAAGGCACCGGGGAGCTGTTTTTT.

The chain is built from TRBV18 and TRBJ2-1; the D is unclear. This CDR3 comprises 13 residues. Trimming took off 1 base at V and 6 bases at J, with 7 bases between the two ends. Germline V gene sequence: CDR1 KGHSH, CDR2 LQKENI. The CDR3 reads CASSPLATNEQFF. The CDR3 region has the DNA TGTGCCAGCTCACCACTAGCAACCAATGAGCAGTTCTTC. Filled out from reference TRBV18 and TRBJ2-1, the complete variable domain reads NAGVMQNPRHLVRRRGQEARLRCSPMKGHSHVYWYRQLPEEGLKFMVYLQKENIIDESGMPKERFSAEFPKEGPSILRIQQVVRGDSAAYFCASSPLATNEQFFGPGTRLTVL.

This clonotype was counted only a few times. V usage is TRBV20-1 and J usage is TRBJ2-7; 9 bases line up with TRBD1. CDR3 length equals 12 residues. Germline V CDR1 and CDR2: DFQATT, SNEGSKA (reference sequence). The ends lost 5 bases at V and 3 bases at J; junction bases unmatched: 2. The CDR3 DNA is TGCAGTGCTGGACAGGGGTTCTACGAGCAGTACTTC. Amino acid sequence: CSAGQGFYEQYF.

The chain links TRBV29-1 to TRBJ2-1; D is unresolved. Germline CDR1 is SQVTM and CDR2 is ANQGSEA. The CDR3 is made up of 11 amino acids. The ends were cut back, 2 bases at V and 9 bases at J, with 8 bases in the middle. The CDR3 DNA follows: TGCAGCGTTGAATTAGTCGCTGAGCAGTTCTTC. Translating it yields CSVELVAEQFF.

In its sample, this clonotype was seen once. The V call is TRBV5-1, the J call TRBJ2-3; 7 positions agree with TRBD2. The CDR3 is 16 residues long. Germline V CDR1 and CDR2: SGHRS, YFSETQ. Losses at the gene ends were 1 base for V and 3 bases for J; bases not matched to a gene: 8. The CDR3 is CASSLKGGRGTDTQYF. The CDR3 DNA sequence: TGCGCCAGCAGCTTGAAAGGCGGGAGAGGAACAGATACGCAGTATTTT.

The chain has TRBV24-1 and TRBJ2-1; TRBD2 agrees at 14 bases. This CDR3 is built from 17 residues. The V gene's germline CDR1 is KGHDR and CDR2 SFDVKD. J was trimmed by 7 bases and V by 4 bases; bases with no gene match: 8. The CDR3 region has the DNA TGTGCCACCAGTGACTCACGACTAGCGGGAGGGTCTAATGAGCAGTTCTTC. Translation gives CATSDSRLAGGSNEQFF.

This clonotype was detected a few times. The J gene is TRBJ2-6, the V gene TRBV20-1; D remains ambiguous. This CDR3 is built from 15 residues. Germline-derived CDR1 and CDR2 are DFQATT and SNEGSKA (reference sequence). V dropped 0 bases and J dropped 4 bases, with 10 bases sitting between them. The CDR3 nucleotides read TGCAGTGCTAGAGATAGGGTCTCCGGGGCCAACGTCCTGACTTTC. Translation: CSARDRVSGANVLTF.

This rearrangement joins TRBV12-5 to TRBJ1-2, with D maybe TRBD1 (5 bases). The germline V gene has CDR1 LGHNT and CDR2 FRNRAP. The CDR3 runs to 14 residues. V lost 3 bases and J 7 bases, leaving 15 bases between the germline ends. In nucleotides, the CDR3 is TGTGCTAGTGGTTTTCTTGGGGCAATGGGTGGCTACACCTTC. This translates into CASGFLGAMGGYTF.

A few counts support this clonotype. This rearrangement joins TRBV6-5 to TRBJ1-2, with 10 bases fitting TRBD1. The CDR3 covers 17 residues. Germline V gives CDR1 MNHEY, CDR2 SVGAGI. V shed 0 bases and J 4 bases; nucleotides not matched to a gene: 8. Here the CDR3 reads CASSYSTGGNRVYGYTF. In DNA form, the CDR3 reads TGTGCCAGCAGTTACTCGACAGGGGGCAATAGGGTCTATGGCTACACCTTC.

The chain combines TRBV5-1 with TRBJ1-5; no definite D call. Deletions cut 4 bases from V and 4 bases from J, with 12 bases between. CDR3 length: 14 residues. Germline V gene lookup returns CDR1 SGHRS and CDR2 YFSETQ. The CDR3 bases are TGCGCCAGCAGCCTGAGCGTAGGGAATCAGCCCCAGCATTTT. This translates into CASSLSVGNQPQHF.

The rearrangement joins TRBV5-1 to TRBJ1-1; tentatively, D is TRBD1 (5 bases). Trimming took 0 bases from V and 2 from J, leaving 11 bases between them. The CDR3 totals 15 residues. Germline V gene data show CDR1 as SGHRS and CDR2 as YFSETQ. CDR3 sequence reads: CASSLGSGANTEAFF. As DNA, the CDR3 is TGCGCCAGCAGCTTGGGCAGCGGGGCTAACACTGAAGCTTTCTTT.

This sequence joins TRBV29-1 and TRBJ2-3; possible D gene TRBD2, 5 bases. Trimming pared 2 bases from V and 9 bases from J, leaving 12 bases between. The CDR3 runs 12 residues. Germline assignment: CDR1 SQVTM and CDR2 ANQGSEA. The CDR3 nucleotides are TGCAGCGTTGAATGGAAGCGGTGGACGCAGTATTTT. Protein: CSVEWKRWTQYF.

This clonotype has a handful of counts. V and J are TRBV15 and TRBJ2-3, with TRBD2 matching over 12 bases. Germline V CDR1 and CDR2: LNHNV, YYDKDF (reference sequence). V lost 0 bases, J lost 0 bases, and 4 bases stayed unmatched. The CDR3 runs 18 residues. This CDR3 is CATSREGGLAGSTDTQYF. CDR3 coding DNA: TGTGCCACCAGCAGAGAAGGTGGACTAGCGGGGAGCACAGATACGCAGTATTTT.

This clonotype occurred a few times. The genes are TRBV7-2 and TRBJ1-2; 9 positions match TRBD1. Germline CDR1 SGHTA, CDR2 FQGNSA. The length of the CDR3 is 14 residues. With V trimmed by 5 bases and J by 8 bases, 9 bases remained unmatched. As DNA, the CDR3 is TGTGCCAGCAGCGCTCCAGGGACAGGGAAAGGCTACACCTTC. It yields the protein CASSAPGTGKGYTF. Combining the CDR3 with reference TRBV7-2 and TRBJ1-2 gives the whole variable domain GAGVSQSPSNKVTEKGKDVELRCDPISGHTALYWYRQSLGQGLEFLIYFQGNSAPDKSGLPSDRFSAERTGGSVSTLTIQRTQQEDSAVYLCASSAPGTGKGYTFGSGTRLTVV.

This clonotype was seen more than once but under ten times. This chain joins TRBV7-2 and TRBJ2-7; D may be TRBD2 (6 bases). V lost 5 bases and J 2 bases, leaving 16 bases between the germline ends. The CDR3 is made up of 15 amino acids. Germline values: CDR1 SGHTA, CDR2 FQGNSA. As DNA, the CDR3 is TGTGCCAGCAGCCCCCATAGCGGAGCTCCCTACGAGCAGTACTTC. Translated, it gives CASSPHSGAPYEQYF.

CDR3: CSARSASGRGNTDTQYF. The CDR3 DNA follows: TGCAGTGCTAGGTCGGCTAGCGGGAGGGGAAACACAGATACGCAGTATTTT. This sequence joins TRBV20-1 and TRBJ2-3, with 12 bases lining up with TRBD2. Losses at the gene ends were 3 bases for V and 2 bases for J; bases not matched to a gene: 9. Germline V gives CDR1 DFQATT, CDR2 SNEGSKA (reference sequence). The CDR3 covers 17 residues.

The chain combines TRBV5-1 with TRBJ1-2; 11 nucleotides line up with TRBD1. Germline loops: CDR1 SGHRS, CDR2 YFSETQ. V lost 2 bases, J lost 5 bases, and 5 bases stayed unmatched. This CDR3 region has 15 residues. This CDR3 reads CASSFGTGGAYGYTF. CDR3 coding DNA: TGCGCCAGCAGCTTTGGGACAGGGGGGGCTTATGGCTACACCTTC.